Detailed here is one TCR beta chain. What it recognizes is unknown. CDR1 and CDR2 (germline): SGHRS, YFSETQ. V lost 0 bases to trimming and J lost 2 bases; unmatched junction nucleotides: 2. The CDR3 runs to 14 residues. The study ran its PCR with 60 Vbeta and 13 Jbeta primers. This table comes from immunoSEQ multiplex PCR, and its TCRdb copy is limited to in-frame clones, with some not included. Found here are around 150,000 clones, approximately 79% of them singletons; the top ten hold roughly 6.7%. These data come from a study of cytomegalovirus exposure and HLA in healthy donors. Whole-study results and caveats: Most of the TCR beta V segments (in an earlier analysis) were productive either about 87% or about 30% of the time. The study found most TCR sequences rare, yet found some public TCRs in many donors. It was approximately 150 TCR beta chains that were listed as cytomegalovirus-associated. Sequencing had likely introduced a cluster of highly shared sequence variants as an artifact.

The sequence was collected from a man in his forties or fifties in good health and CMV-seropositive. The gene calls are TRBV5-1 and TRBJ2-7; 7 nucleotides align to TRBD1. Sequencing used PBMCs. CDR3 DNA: TGCGCCAGCAGCTTGGGGCAGGGGGCCTACGAGCAGTACTTC. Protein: CASSLGQGAYEQYF.